The rows below give T cell receptor beta chains drawn from one sample of a study of Ad26.COV2.S vaccination and SARS-CoV-2 variants. Sequencing was performed with immunoSEQ multiplex PCR; in TCRdb, only in-frame clones are kept and a portion is missing. The table records about 500,000 clones, 80% to 90% of them present only once. This specimen consisted of peripheral blood, obtained in a trial of Ad26.COV2.S vaccine versus placebo. These receptors all come from a person between 18 and 65 years old who received the Ad26.COV2.S COVID-19 vaccine or a placebo. Each CDR3 is given with its conserved first and last residue. The order of the fields is J gene, clone size, V gene, CDR3 protein. Rows give clone size only sometimes, using once, few, many, or a class for an expanded clone.

TRBJ2-7	NA	TRBV7-9	CASSGWTGEQYF
TRBJ2-5	NA	TRBV7-2	CASSLAGGPVYAYF
TRBJ1-5	NA	TRBV19	CASSISGWKPQHF
TRBJ1-3	NA	TRBV15	CATSRDRTGAGNTIYF
TRBJ2-3	NA	TRBV5-1	CASSFSWGRSTDTQYF
TRBJ2-1	once	TRBV18	CASSPPRQFNEQFF
TRBJ1-6	NA	TRBV7-3	CASSSQPMSPLHF
TRBJ2-7	NA	TRBV7-8	CASSVASGPEYF
TRBJ1-1	NA	TRBV18	CASSPRTERNTEAFF
TRBJ1-3	NA	TRBV5-4	CASSLADSSGNTIYF
TRBJ2-1	NA	TRBV10-2	CASSEGTSAVYNEQFF
TRBJ1-4	NA	TRBV15	CATSARPGSEKLFF
TRBJ1-5	NA	TRBV19	CASSKGTVNQPQHF
TRBJ1-1	NA	TRBV10-3	CAISAQGAYVTEAFF
TRBJ1-1	NA	TRBV7-9	CASSTRTGGNTEAFF
TRBJ2-7	NA	TRBV4-3	CASSQGYQGRFGEQYF
TRBJ1-4	NA	TRBV19	CASNGGLGPRGMNEKLFF
TRBJ2-1	NA	TRBV3-1/TRBV3-2	CASSQISSWQFF
TRBJ1-2	NA	TRBV5-1	CASSLVGRQSLDYGYTF
TRBJ1-4	NA	TRBV6-6	CASNDAGTGDEKLFF
TRBJ2-7	NA	TRBV7-3	CASSLNRAGLQYF
TRBJ2-7	NA	TRBV28	CASRPQGSPYEQYF
TRBJ2-7	NA	TRBV28	CASSLGAYEQYF
TRBJ1-4	NA	TRBV30	CAWSVREGLNEKLFF
TRBJ1-1	NA	TRBV7-7	CASSFRADTEAFF
TRBJ2-5	NA	TRBV10-3	CAISGQGQETQYF
TRBJ2-2	NA	TRBV30	CAWGRQITGELFF
TRBJ2-1	once	TRBV7-9	CASSSPGGGAYYNEQFF
TRBJ1-5	few	TRBV15	CATSRENTGFPYQPQHF
TRBJ2-2	once	TRBV28	CASEAGGRGLFF
TRBJ1-1	NA	TRBV10-1	CASSVQRSDTEAFF
TRBJ1-4	NA	TRBV3-1/TRBV3-2	CASSQRRWNEKLFF
TRBJ2-7	NA	TRBV30	CAWEENYEQYF
TRBJ2-7	NA	TRBV18	CASSPSGQGGDEQYF
TRBJ1-2	NA	TRBV7-6	CASRLPQWGDRTNYGYTF
TRBJ2-5	NA	TRBV28	CASSQTSAQETQYF
TRBJ2-4	NA	TRBV19	CASTGRGSLAKNIQYF
TRBJ2-1	NA	TRBV5-4	CASSLNGEQFF
TRBJ1-1	NA	TRBV5-1	CASSAGAITEAFF
TRBJ1-1	NA	TRBV10-3	CAIGARDQSFF
TRBJ2-5	NA	TRBV6-2/TRBV6-3	CASSYGTLAGGKETQYF
TRBJ2-7	NA	TRBV24-1	CATSERRPGLYYEQYF
TRBJ1-6	NA	TRBV5-1	CASSFTGGNSPLHF
TRBJ1-6	NA	TRBV7-9	CASSFIGTRNSPLHF
TRBJ1-5	NA	TRBV6-5	CASSYTHYNQPQHF
TRBJ2-1	once	TRBV9	CASSVAPPEQFF
TRBJ2-1	NA	TRBV15	CATSQRGLGPNEQFF
TRBJ1-2	NA	TRBV3-1/TRBV3-2	CASSDTRGAYYGYTF
TRBJ1-2	NA	TRBV18	CASSPPGLVYGYTF
TRBJ2-1	NA	TRBV28	CASFSNNEQFF
TRBJ1-4	NA	TRBV6-5	CASRQGTTNEKLFF
TRBJ2-1	NA	TRBV27	CASSGAASSYNEQFF
TRBJ1-2	NA	TRBV10-3	CAISESIGRGVRGRGRRDGYTF